The clone carrying this T cell receptor (beta chain) came up a few times. Its specificity is not known. The TCR beta CDR3 regions underwent amplification using RNA transcripts as the source. During a first-round RT-PCR of the TCR CDR3, the HTBI primer set was used. TCRdb itself ran the multiplex PCR reads through MiXCR, one entry per CDR3 protein. Of under 300,000 distinct CDR3 sequences listed, approximately 23% are singletons. CDR3 length: 15 residues. J gave up 5 bases and V 5 bases, and 6 bases lay outside the gene matches. CDR1 and CDR2 from the germline V gene are SGHVS and FQNEAQ. This entry comes from a study of T cells in Graves' hyperthyroidism and ophthalmopathy. Each person with ophthalmopathy scored at least 3 on the Clinical Activity Score, reached NOSPECS grade 4 or higher, and had been ill under 3 months. Thyroid ultrasound and orbital computed tomography, with clinical symptoms and serum thyroxine and TRAb, informed diagnoses. PBMCs were sourced from approximately 10 ml fresh peripheral blood.

Study-wide results and caveats: Most expanded thyroid clonotypes above 0.001 recurred in blood.

Sequencing was carried out using blood. The chain combines TRBV7-8 with TRBJ2-3, with TRBD2 identical over 11 bases. The sequence came from a man aged 30-40 years with Graves' ophthalmopathy. The CDR3 DNA reads as TGTGCCAGCAGCCTTAGCGGGAGGGCCCTAGATACGCAGTATTTT. Protein: CASSLSGRALDTQYF.